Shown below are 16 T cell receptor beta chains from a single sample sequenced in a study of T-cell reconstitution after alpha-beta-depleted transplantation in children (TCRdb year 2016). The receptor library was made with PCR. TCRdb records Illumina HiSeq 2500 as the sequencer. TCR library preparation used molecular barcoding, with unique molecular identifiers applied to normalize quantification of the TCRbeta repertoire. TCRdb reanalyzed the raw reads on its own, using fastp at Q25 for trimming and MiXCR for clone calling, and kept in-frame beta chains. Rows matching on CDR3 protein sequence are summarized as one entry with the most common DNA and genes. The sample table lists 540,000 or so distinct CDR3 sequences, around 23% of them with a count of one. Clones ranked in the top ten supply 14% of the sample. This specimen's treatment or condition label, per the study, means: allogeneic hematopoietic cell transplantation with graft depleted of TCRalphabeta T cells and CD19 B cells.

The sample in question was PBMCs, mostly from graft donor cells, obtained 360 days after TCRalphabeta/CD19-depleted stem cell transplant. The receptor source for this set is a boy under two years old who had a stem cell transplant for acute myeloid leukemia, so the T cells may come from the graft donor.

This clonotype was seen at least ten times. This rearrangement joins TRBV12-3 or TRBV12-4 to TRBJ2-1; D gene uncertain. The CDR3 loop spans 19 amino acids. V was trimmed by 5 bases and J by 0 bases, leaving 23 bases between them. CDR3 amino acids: CASSGEDLRGSSSYNEQFF. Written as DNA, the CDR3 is TGTGCCAGCAGTGGTGAGGATTTAAGAGGTTCCAGCTCCTACAATGAGCAGTTCTTC.

CDR3 nucleotide sequence: TGCAGCGTTCCCGGGGGGGAAAGCACAGATACGCAGTATTTT. It specifies CSVPGGESTDTQYF. This chain uses TRBV29-1 with TRBJ2-3, with 8 bases matching TRBD2. The CDR3 is made up of 14 amino acids. The V segment lost 5 bases and the J segment 0 bases; nucleotides outside the gene matches: 4. CDR1 is SQVTM, CDR2 ANQGSEA, per germline.

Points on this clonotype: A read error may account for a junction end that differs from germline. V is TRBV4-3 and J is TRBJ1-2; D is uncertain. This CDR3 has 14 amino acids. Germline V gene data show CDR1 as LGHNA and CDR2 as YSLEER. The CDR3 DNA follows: TGCGCCAGCAGCCAAGATCGGGGAATCTATGGCCACACCTTC. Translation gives CASSQDRGIYGHTF.

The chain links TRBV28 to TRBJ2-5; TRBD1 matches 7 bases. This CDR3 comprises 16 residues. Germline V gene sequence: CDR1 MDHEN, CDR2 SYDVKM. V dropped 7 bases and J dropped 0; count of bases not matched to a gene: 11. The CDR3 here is CASTSSGTEDQETQYF. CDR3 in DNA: TGTGCCAGCACCTCCTCCGGGACAGAGGACCAAGAGACCCAGTACTTC.

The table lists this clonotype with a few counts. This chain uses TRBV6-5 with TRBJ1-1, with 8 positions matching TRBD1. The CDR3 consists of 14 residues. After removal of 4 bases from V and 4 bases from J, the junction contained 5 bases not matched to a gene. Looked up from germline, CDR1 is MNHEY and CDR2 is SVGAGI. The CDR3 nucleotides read TGTGCCAGCAGTTTGGACAGGGTTCGCACTGAAGCTTTCTTT. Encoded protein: CASSLDRVRTEAFF.

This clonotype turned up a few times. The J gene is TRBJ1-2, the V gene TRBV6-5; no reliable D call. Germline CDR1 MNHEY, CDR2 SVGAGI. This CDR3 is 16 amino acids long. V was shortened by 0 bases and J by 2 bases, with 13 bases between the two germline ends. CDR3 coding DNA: TGTGCCAGCAGTTACTCGATCGGCACAGTAAACTATGGCTACACCTTC. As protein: CASSYSIGTVNYGYTF.

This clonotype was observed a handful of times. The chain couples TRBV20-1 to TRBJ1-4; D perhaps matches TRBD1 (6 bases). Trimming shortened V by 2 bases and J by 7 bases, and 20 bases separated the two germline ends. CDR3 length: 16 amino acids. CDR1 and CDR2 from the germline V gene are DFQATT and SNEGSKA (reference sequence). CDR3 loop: CSARLGMAGVFEKLFF. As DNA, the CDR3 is TGCAGTGCTAGATTGGGGATGGCAGGGGTTTTTGAAAAACTGTTTTTT.

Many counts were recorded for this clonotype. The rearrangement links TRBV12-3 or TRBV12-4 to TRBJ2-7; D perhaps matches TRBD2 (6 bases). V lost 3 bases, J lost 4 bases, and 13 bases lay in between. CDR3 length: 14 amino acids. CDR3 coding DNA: TGTGCCAGCAGTTTCCAGGGACGGGGGTACGAGCAGTACTTC. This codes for CASSFQGRGYEQYF.

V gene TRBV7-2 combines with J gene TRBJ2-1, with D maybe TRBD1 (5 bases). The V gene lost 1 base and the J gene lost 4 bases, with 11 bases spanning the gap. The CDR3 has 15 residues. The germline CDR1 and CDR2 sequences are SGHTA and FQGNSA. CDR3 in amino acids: CASSLVTGFYNEQFF. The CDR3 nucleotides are TGTGCCAGCAGCTTAGTTACAGGTTTTTACAATGAGCAGTTCTTC.

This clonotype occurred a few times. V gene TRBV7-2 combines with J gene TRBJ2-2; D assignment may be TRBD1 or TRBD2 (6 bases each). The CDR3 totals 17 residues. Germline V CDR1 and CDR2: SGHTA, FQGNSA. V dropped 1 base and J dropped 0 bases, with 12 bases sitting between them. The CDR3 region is CASSLGGGLANTGELFF. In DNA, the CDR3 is TGTGCCAGCAGCTTAGGAGGGGGACTCGCGAACACCGGGGAGCTGTTTTTT.

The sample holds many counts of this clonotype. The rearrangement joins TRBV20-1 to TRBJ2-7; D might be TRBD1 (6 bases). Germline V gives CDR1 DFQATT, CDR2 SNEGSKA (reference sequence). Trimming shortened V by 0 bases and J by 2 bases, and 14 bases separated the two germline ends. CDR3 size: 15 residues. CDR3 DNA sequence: TGCAGTGCTAGAGATGTAGACAGGCGACCCTACGAGCAGTACTTC. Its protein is CSARDVDRRPYEQYF.

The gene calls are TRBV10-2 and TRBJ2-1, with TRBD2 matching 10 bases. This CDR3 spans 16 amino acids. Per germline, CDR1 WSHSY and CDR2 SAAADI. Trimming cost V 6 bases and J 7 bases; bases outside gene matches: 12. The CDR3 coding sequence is TGCGCCAGCAGACCAAATAGCGGGGGGCGGGAGAATGAGCAGTTCTTC. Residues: CASRPNSGGRENEQFF.

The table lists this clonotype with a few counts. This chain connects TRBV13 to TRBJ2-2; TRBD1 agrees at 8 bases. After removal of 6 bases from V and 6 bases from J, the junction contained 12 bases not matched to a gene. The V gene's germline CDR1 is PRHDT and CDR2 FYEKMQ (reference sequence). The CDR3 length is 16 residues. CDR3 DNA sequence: TGTGCCAGCAGATTATCAGGGGGCGCGAAGTCCGGGGAGCTGTTTTTT. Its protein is CASRLSGGAKSGELFF. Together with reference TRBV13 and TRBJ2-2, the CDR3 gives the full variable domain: AAGVIQSPRHLIKEKRETATLKCYPIPRHDTVYWYQQGPGQDPQFLISFYEKMQSDKGSIPDRFSAQQFSDYHSELNMSSLELGDSALYFCASRLSGGAKSGELFFGEGSRLTVL.

CDR3 residues: CASSQDLGLFTGELFF. The CDR3 region has the DNA TGCGCCAGCAGCCAAGATTTGGGACTTTTTACCGGGGAGCTGTTTTTT. The chain combines TRBV4-3 with TRBJ2-2; perhaps TRBD2 as D (6 bases). There are 16 residues in the CDR3. V was shortened by 0 bases and J by 5 bases, with 13 bases between the two germline ends. Germline CDR1 LGHNA, CDR2 YSLEER.

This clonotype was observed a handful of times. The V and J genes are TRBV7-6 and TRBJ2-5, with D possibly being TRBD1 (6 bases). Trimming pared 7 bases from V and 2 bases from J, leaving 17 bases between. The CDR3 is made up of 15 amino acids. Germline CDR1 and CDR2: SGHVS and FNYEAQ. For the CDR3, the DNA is TGTGCCAGCATCCAAAGGGGACACCAGCAAGAGACCCAGTACTTC. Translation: CASIQRGHQQETQYF.

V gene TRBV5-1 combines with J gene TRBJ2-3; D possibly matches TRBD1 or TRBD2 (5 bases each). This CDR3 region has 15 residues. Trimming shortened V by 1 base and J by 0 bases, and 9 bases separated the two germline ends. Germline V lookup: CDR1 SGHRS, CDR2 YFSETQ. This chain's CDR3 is CASSLPGLSTDTQYF. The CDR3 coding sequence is TGCGCCAGCAGCTTGCCGGGGCTGAGCACAGATACGCAGTATTTT.